This TCR beta chain was captured in a study of cytomegalovirus exposure and HLA in healthy donors. Worth noting for this clone: Antigen specificity is unknown.

With 60 Vbeta and 13 Jbeta primers, the PCR was carried out. The repertoire was sequenced with immunoSEQ multiplex PCR; TCRdb's copy has only in-frame clones and lacks some. Among about 120,000 clones listed, less than 80% were seen once. General observations from the study: There were some V segments, including TRBV6-2 and TRBV6-3, excluded as indistinguishable.

CDR3 size: 14 residues. Trimming removed 4 bases from V and 3 bases from J, with 9 bases in between. CDR1 is MDHEN, CDR2 SYDVKM, per germline. V is TRBV28 and J is TRBJ2-2; D perhaps matches TRBD1 (6 bases). Sequenced sample: PBMCs. This receptor was taken from a woman in her 50s in good health and CMV-seronegative. The chain's CDR3 is CASSSAGDTGELFF. CDR3 nucleotides: TGTGCCAGCAGTTCGGCAGGGGACACCGGGGAGCTGTTTTTT.